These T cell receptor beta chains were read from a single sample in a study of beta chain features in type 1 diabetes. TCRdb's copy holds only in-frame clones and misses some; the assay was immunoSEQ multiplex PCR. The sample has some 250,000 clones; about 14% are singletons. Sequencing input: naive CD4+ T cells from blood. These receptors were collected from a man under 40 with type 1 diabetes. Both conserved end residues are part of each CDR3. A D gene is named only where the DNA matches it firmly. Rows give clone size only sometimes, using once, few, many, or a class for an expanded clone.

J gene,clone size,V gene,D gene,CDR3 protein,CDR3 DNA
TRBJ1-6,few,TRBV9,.,CASSVRQDSPLHF,TGTGCCAGCAGCGTAAGGCAGGATTCACCCCTCCACTTT
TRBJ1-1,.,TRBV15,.,CATSRDAVWAEAFF,TGTGCCACCAGCAGAGATGCTGTTTGGGCAGAAGCTTTCTTT
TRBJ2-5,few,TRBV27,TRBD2,CASSFHGTSGRSKETQYF,TGTGCCAGCAGTTTTCACGGGACTAGCGGGAGAAGCAAAGAGACCCAGTACTTC
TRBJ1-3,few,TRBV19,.,CATKQGNGNTIYF,TGTGCCACCAAGCAGGGTAATGGAAACACCATATATTTT
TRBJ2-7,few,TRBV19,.,CASSPRGSSSYEQYF,TGTGCCAGTAGTCCTCGCGGTTCGAGCTCCTACGAGCAGTACTTC
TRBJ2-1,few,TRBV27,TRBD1,CASSWGPDRAVHNEQFF,TGTGCCAGCAGTTGGGGTCCGGACAGGGCGGTCCACAATGAGCAGTTCTTC
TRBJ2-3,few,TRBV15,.,CATRGSGTDTQYF,TGTGCCACCAGGGGTAGCGGAACAGATACGCAGTATTTT
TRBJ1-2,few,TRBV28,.,CASSRRLGDYGYTF,TGTGCCAGCAGTCGAAGGCTCGGGGACTATGGCTACACCTTC
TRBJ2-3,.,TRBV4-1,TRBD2,CASSQGLAGASTRTDTQYF,TGCGCCAGCAGCCAAGGACTAGCGGGGGCTTCGACCCGCACAGATACGCAGTATTTT
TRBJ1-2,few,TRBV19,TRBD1,CASSGTGQSSSYTF,TGTGCCAGTTCCGGGACAGGGCAGAGTAGCAGCTACACCTTC
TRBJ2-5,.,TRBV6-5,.,CASSYESVGETQYF,TGTGCCAGCAGTTATGAAAGCGTCGGGGAGACCCAGTACTTC
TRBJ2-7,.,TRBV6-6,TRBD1,CASHPTGATYEQYF,TGTGCCTCCCATCCCACAGGGGCTACCTACGAGCAGTACTTC
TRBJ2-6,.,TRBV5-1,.,CASSPSYSGANVLTF,TGCGCCAGCAGCCCCTCGTACTCTGGGGCCAACGTCCTGACTTTC
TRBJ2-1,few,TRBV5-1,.,CASSLAQGMDEQFF,TGCGCCAGCAGCTTGGCCCAGGGGATGGATGAGCAGTTCTTC
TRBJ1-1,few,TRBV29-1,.,CSVGGGPGWNTEAFF,TGCAGCGTTGGGGGAGGTCCGGGATGGAACACTGAAGCTTTCTTT
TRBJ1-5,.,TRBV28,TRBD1,CASSYGDRVNQPQHF,TGTGCCAGCAGTTATGGGGACAGGGTCAATCAGCCCCAGCATTTT
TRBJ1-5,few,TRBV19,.,CASKNREWYQPQHF,TGTGCCAGTAAAAACCGGGAGTGGTATCAGCCCCAGCATTTT